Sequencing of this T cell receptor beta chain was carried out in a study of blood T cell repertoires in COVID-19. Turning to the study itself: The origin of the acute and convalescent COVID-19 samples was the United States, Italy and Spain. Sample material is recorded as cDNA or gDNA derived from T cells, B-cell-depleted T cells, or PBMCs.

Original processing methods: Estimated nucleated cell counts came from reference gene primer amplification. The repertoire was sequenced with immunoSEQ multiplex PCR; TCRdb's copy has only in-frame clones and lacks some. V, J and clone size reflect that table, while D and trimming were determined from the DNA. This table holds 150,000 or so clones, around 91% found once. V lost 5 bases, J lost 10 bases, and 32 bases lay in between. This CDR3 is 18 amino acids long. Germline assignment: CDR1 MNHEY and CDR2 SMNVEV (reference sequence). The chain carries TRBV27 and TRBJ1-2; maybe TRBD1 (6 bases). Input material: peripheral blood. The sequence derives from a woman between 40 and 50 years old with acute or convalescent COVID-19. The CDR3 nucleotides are TGTGCCAGCAGTCCACAGGGTATCCCGATTTCCTATCTCCGGTACTACACCTTC. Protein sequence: CASSPQGIPISYLRYYTF.